This TCR beta chain stems from a study of long-term antiretroviral therapy in people with HIV. Regarding the study as a whole: Repertoires with HIV possessed tighter CDR3 length spans than those of controls. Diversity went up after ART and still fell short of transplant donor controls.

A remark on this clone: Its target is unknown.

The length of the CDR3 is 21 residues. CDR1 and CDR2 from the germline V gene are SGHRS and YFSETQ. V gave up 4 bases and J gave up 0 bases; unmatched junction bases: 21. Survey-level immunoSEQ v3.0 assays were run. The repertoire was sequenced with immunoSEQ multiplex PCR; TCRdb's copy has only in-frame clones and lacks some. The table lists around 19,000 clones, 79% of them singletons. The chain employs TRBV5-1 and TRBJ2-1; 8 bases align to TRBD2. The receptor's source is a man aged 25 to 40 with HIV. The source was unsorted PBMCs, collected at the start of antiretroviral therapy. The CDR3 spells CASSAGLDSMGDSSSYNEQFF. The CDR3 nucleotides read TGCGCCAGCAGCGCGGGACTAGACTCGATGGGAGATTCCAGCTCCTACAATGAGCAGTTCTTC.